Sequencing of this TCR beta chain was carried out in a study of cytomegalovirus exposure and HLA in healthy donors. Regarding the study as a whole: For presence/absence analyses, sequencing depth was assumed to be roughly uniform across donors. Whilst most TCR sequences proved rare, a subset of public TCRs occurred across many donors.

These donors, healthy bone marrow donors, were studied. The PCR made use of 60 Vbeta and 13 Jbeta primers. Libraries were prepared by immunoSEQ multiplex PCR; TCRdb keeps only in-frame clonotypes and omits some of them. The sample has some 120,000 clones, and its top ten clones hold under 3.5%. CDR1 and CDR2 (germline): MDHEN, SYDVKM. J gave up 2 bases and V 8 bases, and 5 bases lay outside the gene matches. This CDR3 is built from 13 residues. A remark on this clone: Its antigen is currently unknown.

This clonotype was sampled from a man between 25 and 39 years old in good health and CMV-seronegative. The rearrangement joins TRBV28 to TRBJ2-7; 8 bases align to TRBD2. Source material: PBMCs. The CDR3 DNA follows: TGTGCCAGCCAAATAGCGGGACCCTACGAGCAGTACTTC. This sequence encodes CASQIAGPYEQYF.